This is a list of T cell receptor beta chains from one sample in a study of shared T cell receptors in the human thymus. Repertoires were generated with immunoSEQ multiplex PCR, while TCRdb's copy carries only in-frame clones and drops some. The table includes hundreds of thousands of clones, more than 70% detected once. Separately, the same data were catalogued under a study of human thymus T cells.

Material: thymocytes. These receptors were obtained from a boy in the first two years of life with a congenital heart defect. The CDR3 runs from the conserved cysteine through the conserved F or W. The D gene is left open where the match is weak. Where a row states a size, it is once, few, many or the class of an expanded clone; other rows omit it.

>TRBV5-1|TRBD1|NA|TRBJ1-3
TGCGCCAGCAGCGCCGACAGGGTTGGAAACACCATATATTTT
CASSADRVGNTIYF
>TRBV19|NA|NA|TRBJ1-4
TGTGCCAGTAGTAAAACCGGGACACACACTAATGAAAAACTGTTTTTT
CASSKTGTHTNEKLFF
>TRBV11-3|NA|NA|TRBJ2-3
TGTGCCAGCAGCTCCGGGAACCCCGATACGCAGTATTTT
CASSSGNPDTQYF
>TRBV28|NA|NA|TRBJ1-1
TGTGCCAGCAGCCCGCGGGAAGAAGCTTTCTTT
CASSPREEAFF
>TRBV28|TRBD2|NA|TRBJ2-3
TGTGCCAGCAGTTCCCCGGGACTAGCGCGACTTAGCACAGATACGCAGTATTTT
CASSSPGLARLSTDTQYF
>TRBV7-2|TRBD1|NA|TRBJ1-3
TGTGCCAGCAGCCACTCCCCGGACAGGGGGCCCAACACCATATATTTT
CASSHSPDRGPNTIYF
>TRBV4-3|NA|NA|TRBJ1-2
TGCGCCAGCAGCCAAGGGGCAGGGCACTACTATGGCTACACCTTC
CASSQGAGHYYGYTF
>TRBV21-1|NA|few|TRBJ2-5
TGTGCCAGCAGCATGCACAGGGCAGGCGAGACCCAGTACTTC
CASSMHRAGETQYF
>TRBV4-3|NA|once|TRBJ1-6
TGCGCCAGCAGCCAGGATCGGACGGGGAGCTCCTATAATTCACCCCTCCACTTT
CASSQDRTGSSYNSPLHF
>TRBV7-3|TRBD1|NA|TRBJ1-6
TGTGCCAGCAGCATAAACGGGACAGGGTATTCACCCCTCCACTTT
CASSINGTGYSPLHF
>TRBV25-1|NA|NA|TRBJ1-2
TGTGCCAGCCGTACACGGGGGTCTCATGGCTACACCTTC
CASRTRGSHGYTF
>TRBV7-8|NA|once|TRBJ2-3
TGTGCCAGCAGCACAGGGGAGGCAGATACGCAGTATTTT
CASSTGEADTQYF
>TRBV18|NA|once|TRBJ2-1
TGTGCCAGCTCACCCCACTTTAGCGGAGCCTCCTACAATGAGCAGTTCTTC
CASSPHFSGASYNEQFF
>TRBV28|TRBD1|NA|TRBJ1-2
TGTGCCAGCAGGTGGGACAGGGAGGACTATGGCTACACCTTC
CASRWDREDYGYTF
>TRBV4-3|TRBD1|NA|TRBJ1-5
TGCGCCAGCAGCCAAGACCGAACAGGGGGAAGAATAGGACAGCCCCAGCATTTT
CASSQDRTGGRIGQPQHF
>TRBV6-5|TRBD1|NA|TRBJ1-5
TGTGCCAGCAGTCCTGACAGGGGAAATCAGCCCCAGCATTTT
CASSPDRGNQPQHF
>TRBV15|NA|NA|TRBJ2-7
TGTGCCACCAGCAGAGAGCGGGATCCCTACGAGCAGTACTTC
CATSRERDPYEQYF
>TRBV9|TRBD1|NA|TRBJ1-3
TGTGCCAGCAGCGCAGACACCGACAGGGGGCTGACAAACACCATATATTTT
CASSADTDRGLTNTIYF
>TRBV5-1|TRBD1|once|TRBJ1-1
TGCGCCAGCAGCTTCGGACAGGGGGCTCGGAGAAATACTGAAGCTTTCTTT
CASSFGQGARRNTEAFF
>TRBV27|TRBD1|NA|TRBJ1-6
TGTGCCAGCAGTTTTACAGGGGAAAGCTATAATTCACCCCTCCACTTT
CASSFTGESYNSPLHF
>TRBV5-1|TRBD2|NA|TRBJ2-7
TGCGCCAGCAGCTCCATAGCGGGGCGGGAGCAGTACTTC
CASSSIAGREQYF
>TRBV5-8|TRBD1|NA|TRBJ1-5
TGTGCCAGCAGAGCCCCCGGGACAGCGATCAATCAGCCCCAGCATTTT
CASRAPGTAINQPQHF
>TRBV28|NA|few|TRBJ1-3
TGTGCCAGCTTCACTCGGCAGGGAGGAGGTGGAAACACCATATATTTT
CASFTRQGGGGNTIYF
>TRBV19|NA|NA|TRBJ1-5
TGTGCCAGTAGTATAGATCGGGGAGATCGCCAGCCCCAGCATTTT
CASSIDRGDRQPQHF